The 22 T cell receptor beta chains in this list originate from one sample, sequenced in a study of CD8+ T cells in alopecia areata. After isolation, RNA underwent reverse transcription to generate cDNA as the sequencing template. Profiling relied on immunoSEQ multiplex PCR, and the TCRdb table lists in-frame clones only, not all of them. The sample records about 210,000 clones, 55% to 70% being singletons. Treatment denoted: oral pan-JAK inhibitor, 5-10 mg twice daily. The sample was CD4+ T cells sorted from blood, taken at week 4, from a patient treated with tofacitinib. The receptor set was obtained from a human donor with alopecia areata.

This clone was found a few times. V is TRBV27 and J is TRBJ2-6; no clear D gene. The V gene lost 5 bases and the J gene lost 5 bases, with 10 bases spanning the gap. From germline, CDR1 is MNHEY and CDR2 SMNVEV (reference sequence). This CDR3 has 14 residues. The CDR3 DNA reads TGTGCCAGCAGTATCGGCAGATGGGCCAACGTCCTGACTTTC. This sequence encodes CASSIGRWANVLTF. Filled out from reference TRBV27 and TRBJ2-6, the complete variable domain reads EAQVTQNPRYLITVTGKKLTVTCSQNMNHEYMSWYRQDPGLGLRQIYYSMNVEVTDKGDVPEGYKVSRKEKRNFPLILESPSPNQTSLYFCASSIGRWANVLTFGAGSRLTVL.

This clone has a handful of counts. The chain employs TRBV29-1 and TRBJ2-3; D ambiguous. This CDR3 spans 13 amino acids. The V gene's germline CDR1 is SQVTM and CDR2 ANQGSEA. The V end lost 4 bases, the J end lost 4 bases, and 12 bases lay between the germline ends. The CDR3 sequence is CSVVGEWSDTQYF. The CDR3, as DNA: TGCAGCGTTGTTGGGGAATGGTCAGATACGCAGTATTTT.

The V and J genes are TRBV2 and TRBJ2-7; tentatively, D is TRBD1 or TRBD2 (6 bases each). Deletions cut 6 bases from V and 0 bases from J, with 12 bases between. Germline loops: CDR1 SNHLY, CDR2 FYNNEI. There are 14 residues in the CDR3. The CDR3 protein is CASRVADSSYEQYF. CDR3 in DNA: TGTGCCAGCAGGGTAGCGGACAGCTCCTACGAGCAGTACTTC. Combining the CDR3 with reference TRBV2 and TRBJ2-7 gives the whole variable domain EPEVTQTPSHQVTQMGQEVILRCVPISNHLYFYWYRQILGQKVEFLVSFYNNEISEKSEIFDDQFSVERPDGSNFTLKIRSTKLEDSAMYFCASRVADSSYEQYFGPGTRLTVT.

The chain is built from TRBV30 and TRBJ1-1; D is perhaps TRBD1 (5 bases). The CDR3 length is 13 residues. Deletions cut 4 bases from V and 2 bases from J, with 11 bases between. The germline V gene encodes CDR1 GTSNPN and CDR2 SVGIG (reference sequence). The CDR3, as DNA: TGTGCCTGGACTCCAGGACACAACACTGAAGCTTTCTTT. Amino acid sequence: CAWTPGHNTEAFF.

V is TRBV30 and J is TRBJ2-5; either TRBD1 or TRBD2 may fit D (5 bases each). Trimming took 3 bases from V and 0 from J, leaving 8 bases between them. CDR1 and CDR2 (germline): GTSNPN, SVGIG (reference sequence). CDR3 length: 13 amino acids. CDR3 coding DNA: TGTGCCTGGAGCCTGGGACACCAAGAGACCCAGTACTTC. It specifies CAWSLGHQETQYF.

The chain couples TRBV2 to TRBJ2-5; 9 positions match TRBD1. Germline CDR1 and CDR2: SNHLY and FYNNEI. Trimming removed 5 bases from V and 0 bases from J; junction bases left unmatched: 4. The length of the CDR3 is 15 residues. CDR3 DNA sequence: TGTGCCAGCAGTCCGGGACAGGGATACCAAGAGACCCAGTACTTC. Its protein product is CASSPGQGYQETQYF.

The chain employs TRBV6-1 and TRBJ2-2; D not resolved. The CDR3 totals 14 residues. CDR1 is MNHNS and CDR2 is SASEGT in the germline V gene. Trimming took off 8 bases at V and 0 bases at J, with 10 bases between the two ends. The CDR3 here is CASRTEANTGELFF. The DNA for the CDR3 is TGTGCCAGCCGCACCGAGGCGAACACCGGGGAGCTGTTTTTT.

This clone was seen a single time. V is TRBV6-5 and J is TRBJ2-7; maybe TRBD1 (6 bases). The ends were cut back, 6 bases at V and 3 bases at J, with 15 bases in the middle. Germline V gene lookup returns CDR1 MNHEY and CDR2 SVGAGI. The CDR3 consists of 14 residues. CDR3 DNA: TGTGCCAGCAGCAAACAGGGTTGGGACTACGAGCAGTACTTC. It yields the protein CASSKQGWDYEQYF.

The chain recombines TRBV9 with TRBJ1-1; possible D gene TRBD1, 5 bases. This CDR3 comprises 14 residues. CDR1 and CDR2 from the germline V gene are SGDLS and YYNGEE. V was pared by 0 bases and J by 3 bases, with 9 bases between. CDR3 DNA: TGTGCCAGCAGCGTAGCCCTGACAGACACTGAAGCTTTCTTT. It encodes CASSVALTDTEAFF.

A remark on this clone: One end of the junction varies from germline; a read error may be responsible. The chain is built from TRBV7-7 and TRBJ2-5, with D maybe TRBD1 (5 bases). CDR3 size: 13 residues. Germline CDR1 SSHAT, CDR2 FNYEAQ (reference sequence). The CDR3 loop is CASSLAGYETQYF. The CDR3 region has the DNA TGTGCTAGCAGCTTAGCAGGGTACGAGACCCAGTACTTC.

V and J are TRBV2 and TRBJ1-4; 7 bases agree with TRBD1. The CDR3 length is 14 residues. V lost 6 bases to trimming and J lost 5 bases; unmatched junction nucleotides: 6. Germline V lookup: CDR1 SNHLY, CDR2 FYNNEI. The CDR3 protein is CASRSRGGNEKLFF. In DNA form, the CDR3 reads TGTGCCAGCAGATCAAGAGGGGGCAATGAAAAACTGTTTTTT.

This clone turned up a few times. In DNA, the CDR3 is TGCAGCGTGGTTCTATGGGGAGGCAATCAGCCCCAGCATTTT. Protein sequence: CSVVLWGGNQPQHF. V gene TRBV29-1 combines with J gene TRBJ1-5, with D unresolved. This CDR3 is built from 14 residues. Germline lookup yields CDR1 SQVTM and CDR2 ANQGSEA. Trimming cost V 6 bases and J 2 bases, with 14 bases left between them.

The chain employs TRBV4-3 and TRBJ1-2; 9 bases agree with TRBD1. The germline V gene has CDR1 LGHNA and CDR2 YSLEER. CDR3 size: 15 residues. V gave up 4 bases and J gave up 8 bases; unmatched junction bases: 11. The CDR3 region is CASSLTGGRSKGYTF. The CDR3 DNA reads TGCGCCAGCAGCCTTACAGGGGGCCGGTCTAAAGGCTACACCTTC.

J is TRBJ2-7 and V is TRBV18; 7 positions match TRBD1. V gave up 3 bases and J gave up 6 bases; unmatched junction bases: 5. CDR1 is KGHSH, CDR2 LQKENI, per germline. CDR3 length equals 13 residues. This chain's CDR3 is CASSPGTALEQYF. CDR3 DNA sequence: TGTGCCAGCTCACCCGGGACAGCGCTCGAGCAGTACTTC. Filled out from reference TRBV18 and TRBJ2-7, the complete variable domain reads NAGVMQNPRHLVRRRGQEARLRCSPMKGHSHVYWYRQLPEEGLKFMVYLQKENIIDESGMPKERFSAEFPKEGPSILRIQQVVRGDSAAYFCASSPGTALEQYFGPGTRLTVT.

This clone was observed a handful of times. J is TRBJ2-7 and V is TRBV11-1; 8 bases are a match to TRBD1. This CDR3 contains 15 residues. Losses at the gene ends were 0 bases for V and 9 bases for J; bases not matched to a gene: 10. Per germline, CDR1 SGHAT and CDR2 FQDESV (reference sequence). The CDR3 bases are TGTGCCAGCAGCTTAGCGGCACAGGGGGGAGTTGGGCAGTACTTC. It encodes CASSLAAQGGVGQYF.

In its sample, this clone was seen once. The genes are TRBV6-5 and TRBJ1-6, with D tentatively TRBD1 (5 bases). Per germline, CDR1 MNHEY and CDR2 SVGAGI. V lost 5 bases, J lost 7 bases, and 15 bases lay in between. This CDR3 region has 15 residues. The CDR3 nucleotides are TGTGCCAGCAGTCCACCCGGGGGGGAGAATTCACCCCTCCACTTT. It specifies CASSPPGGENSPLHF.

The genes are TRBV29-1 and TRBJ2-1; TRBD2 aligns across 7 bases. Germline V CDR1 and CDR2: SQVTM, ANQGSEA. The CDR3 sequence is 13 residues long. Trimming at V came to 4 bases and at J to 10 bases, leaving 10 bases not matched to a gene. CDR3 protein: CSVGGGMGGEQFF. The CDR3 DNA reads TGCAGCGTTGGGGGGGGTATGGGCGGAGAGCAGTTCTTC.

The J gene is TRBJ2-7, the V gene TRBV29-1; no definite D call. The CDR3 runs 13 residues. V lost 2 bases and J 1 base, leaving 9 bases between the germline ends. Looked up from germline, CDR1 is SQVTM and CDR2 is ANQGSEA. For the CDR3, the DNA is TGCAGCGTTGAAAAAGGTATTTCCTACGAGCAGTACTTC. Translation: CSVEKGISYEQYF.

This clone has more than one count but fewer than ten. The chain uses TRBV2 and TRBJ2-3, with D hard to call. The germline V gene encodes CDR1 SNHLY and CDR2 FYNNEI. The CDR3 has 13 residues. Deletions cut 3 bases from V and 6 bases from J, with 10 bases between. The CDR3 DNA sequence: TGTGCCAGCAGTGAGGGGATCCGGGATACGCAGTATTTT. This translates into CASSEGIRDTQYF.

Remarks on this clone: One junction end does not reproduce the germline sequence, and a read error may be involved. The chain recombines TRBV7-8 with TRBJ2-5, with 9 bases identical to TRBD2. The CDR3 is 12 amino acids. CDR1 and CDR2 from the germline V gene are SGHVS and FQNEAQ. In nucleotides, the CDR3 is TGTGCCAGCAGCTTTCGGGGGACTAGCTTTCACTTC. It specifies CASSFRGTSFHF.

The chain recombines TRBV19 with TRBJ2-2, with 8 nucleotides matching TRBD1. The trim removed 5 bases at V and 4 bases at J, leaving 6 bases unmatched. CDR1 LNHDA and CDR2 SQIVND come from the germline V gene (reference sequence). This CDR3 has 15 residues. The CDR3 reads CASSPHRGTTGELFF. Written as DNA, the CDR3 is TGTGCCAGTAGTCCCCACAGGGGGACCACCGGGGAGCTGTTTTTT.

The J gene is TRBJ2-7, the V gene TRBV29-1, with no clear D. Per the germline V gene, CDR1 is SQVTM and CDR2 is ANQGSEA. Trimming shortened V by 2 bases and J by 7 bases, and 18 bases separated the two germline ends. The CDR3 is 14 residues long. The CDR3 DNA is TGCAGCGTTGAATCGCCGGGCCCTGGAAGGGAGCAGTACTTC. Amino acid sequence: CSVESPGPGREQYF.